This T cell receptor (beta chain) was identified during a study of blood T cell repertoires in COVID-19. V lost 4 bases and J lost 10; bases outside the gene matches: 12. Germline lookup yields CDR1 SEHNR and CDR2 FQNEAQ (reference sequence). The CDR3 is 16 amino acids. Assay: immunoSEQ multiplex PCR; the TCRdb copy retains only in-frame clones and omits some. The sample lists approximately 200,000 clones; roughly 84% were seen once. The table lists this clone with a count of one. The receptor's source is a woman aged 60-75 years with acute or convalescent COVID-19. The specimen was peripheral blood. V usage is TRBV7-9 and J usage is TRBJ1-4; TRBD1 matches 10 bases. The CDR3 protein is CASSSTKPGQGSKLFF. The CDR3 coding sequence is TGTGCCAGCAGCTCTACAAAACCGGGACAGGGGTCAAAACTGTTTTTT.